A selection of T cell receptor beta chains follows, all from one sample in a study of blood T cells in healthy people across ages. TCRdb processed the 5' RACE reads anew with MiXCR; each CDR3 protein has one entry. The table lists fewer than 650,000 distinct CDR3 sequences, over 25% of them singletons. This sample was shared with a second study, whose subject was T cells of mothers and their children.

The sequencing sample was made of blood. The source is a boy younger than 10 in good health. Both conserved end residues are part of each CDR3. D genes are given only for firm matches. Clone size is stated in some rows and not others, as once, few, many or a class when expanded.

-,TRBV29-1,-,TRBJ2-1,TGCAGCGTCGCGGACCAGGCGACACGGTTCTTC,CSVADQATRFF
few,TRBV21-1,-,TRBJ2-2,TGTGCCAGCACCAAAGGAGGGCACCGCCGGGAGCTGTTTTTT,CASTKGGHRRELFF
-,TRBV10-2,TRBD2,TRBJ2-2,TGCGCCAGCAGTGAAGGACTAGCGGGGGGCGTCGCGAACACCGGGGAGCTGTTTTTT,CASSEGLAGGVANTGELFF
-,TRBV7-2,TRBD1,TRBJ1-2,TGTGCCAGCAGCTTGGGGACAGCGCCCATAGGGGGCACCTTC,CASSLGTAPIGGTF
many,TRBV29-1,TRBD1,TRBJ2-7,TGCAGCGTTGTTTCGGGGACAGAGCCCTACGAGCAGTACTTC,CSVVSGTEPYEQYF
-,TRBV27,TRBD2,TRBJ2-7,TGTGCCAGCAGGGCTAGCGGACTATACGAGCAGTACTTC,CASRASGLYEQYF
-,TRBV6-5,-,TRBJ1-4,TGTGCCAGCAGTAGACAGGTTAATGAAAAACTGTTTTTT,CASSRQVNEKLFF
-,TRBV6-6,TRBD1,TRBJ2-1,TGTGCCAGCAGTCTGGACAGGGGGCGGGAGCAGTTCTTC,CASSLDRGREQFF
once,TRBV7-9,-,TRBJ1-2,TGTGCCGGCAGCGCAGGACGGACCGGTGGCTACACCTTC,CAGSAGRTGGYTF
-,TRBV6-2/TRBV6-3,-,TRBJ2-7,TGTGCCAGCAGTCAACCGGGACAACTACTCTACGAGCAGTACTTC,CASSQPGQLLYEQYF
-,TRBV7-3,-,TRBJ1-4,TGTGCCAGCAGCGACTCGGGGGGTTCGGGAAAACTGTTTTTT,CASSDSGGSGKLFF
few,TRBV29-1,-,TRBJ1-2,TGCAGCGCCGCCAGCGTCTTTGCTTCGGGCTACACCTTC,CSAASVFASGYTF
few,TRBV11-2,-,TRBJ2-3,TGTGCCAGCAGCTTTTACGAGGATACGCAGTATTTT,CASSFYEDTQYF
few,TRBV12-3/TRBV12-4,TRBD1,TRBJ2-3,TGTGCCAGCAGCTACGGGACAGGGAGTGATACGCAGTATTTT,CASSYGTGSDTQYF
few,TRBV7-8,-,TRBJ1-5,TGTGCCAGCAGCTTAGGGACACCCTCCAGCCTACCCCAGCATTTT,CASSLGTPSSLPQHF
-,TRBV19,TRBD2,TRBJ2-7,TGTGCCAGTAGTGCAGCGGGGGGTTACGAGCAGTACTTC,CASSAAGGYEQYF
-,TRBV24-1,TRBD2,TRBJ2-1,TGTGCCACCAGTGAGAGCGGGAGGGGCAATGAGCAGTTCTTC,CATSESGRGNEQFF
-,TRBV7-2,-,TRBJ2-3,TGTGCCAGCAGCTTAGGGCCAGCGGGTCTTAGCACAGATACGCAGTATTTT,CASSLGPAGLSTDTQYF
-,TRBV27,-,TRBJ1-2,TGTGCCAGCAGTTTAAGCCTCCAGAAACCTAACTATGGCTACACCTTC,CASSLSLQKPNYGYTF
-,TRBV7-2,-,TRBJ1-5,TGTGCCAGCAGCTCCGGCGGGGGAGCAAATCAGCCCCAGCATTTT,CASSSGGGANQPQHF
-,TRBV19,-,TRBJ2-1,TGTGCCAGTAGTATAATGGACCAGCCTAGGAATGAGCAGTTCTTC,CASSIMDQPRNEQFF
few,TRBV2,TRBD1,TRBJ2-7,TGTGCCAGCAAAGGGAGGACAGGGATACGTTACGCTAAGAGCGGGGAGCAGTACTTC,CASKGRTGIRYAKSGEQYF
many,TRBV20-1,-,TRBJ2-5,TGCAGTGCTAGCCAGGGGGGTTTCCAAGAGACCCAGTACTTC,CSASQGGFQETQYF
few,TRBV14,-,TRBJ2-4,TGTGCCAGCAGCCTGAAGGCGTTAAAAAACATTCAGTACTTC,CASSLKALKNIQYF
few,TRBV4-1,-,TRBJ1-3,TGCGCCAGCAGCCCCGAGGGGAGCTCTGGAAACACCATATATTTT,CASSPEGSSGNTIYF
few,TRBV25-1,-,TRBJ2-5,TGTGCCAGCAGTGATCCTTACAGGGCCCAAGAGACCCAGTACTTC,CASSDPYRAQETQYF
many,TRBV5-1,-,TRBJ2-2,TGCGCCAGCAGCATTGGACAGCCTGGGGAGCTGTTTTTT,CASSIGQPGELFF
-,TRBV29-1,-,TRBJ2-1,TGCAGCGTTGTGGACTACGAGCAGTTCTTC,CSVVDYEQFF
-,TRBV27,-,TRBJ1-5,TGTGCCAGCAGTTGGACGGGAAGTCTCGGTCAGCCCCAGCATTTT,CASSWTGSLGQPQHF
-,TRBV5-1,-,TRBJ2-5,TGCGCCAGCAGCTTGGGAGTAGCGGAGCGCCAAGAGACCCAGTACTTC,CASSLGVAERQETQYF
-,TRBV7-8,-,TRBJ2-1,TGTGCCAGCAGCCCCCCATGGGGGCGATCCTACAATGAGCAGTTCTTC,CASSPPWGRSYNEQFF
few,TRBV6-1,-,TRBJ2-2,TGTGCCAGCAGTGTACGGGGGCGGAACACCGGGGAGCTGTTTTTT,CASSVRGRNTGELFF
-,TRBV12-3/TRBV12-4,-,TRBJ2-7,TGTGCCAGCAGTTTCCGGACATCAACCTACGAGCAGTACTTC,CASSFRTSTYEQYF
few,TRBV7-3,TRBD1,TRBJ1-2,TGTGCCAGCAGCTTATCTCGACAGGGAAACTATGGCTACACCTTC,CASSLSRQGNYGYTF
-,TRBV7-9,-,TRBJ1-2,TGTGCCAGCAGTTTGGACGGGCCTAACTATGGCTACACCTTC,CASSLDGPNYGYTF
few,TRBV10-3,-,TRBJ2-1,TGTGCCATCAGTGATCCTCAGGGGAGGTCCTACAATGAGCAGTTCTTC,CAISDPQGRSYNEQFF
-,TRBV7-2,-,TRBJ1-1,TGTGCCAGCAGCTTATTGGTACTGAACACTGAAGCTTTCTTT,CASSLLVLNTEAFF
-,TRBV5-1,-,TRBJ2-2,TGCGCCAGCAGCTTGGTGGGGCAGGCGAACACCGGGGAGCTGTTTTTT,CASSLVGQANTGELFF
once,TRBV5-1,-,TRBJ1-1,TGCGCCAGCTCGGAGGGTTATCGCTCCGGGGCCACTGAAGCTTTCTTT,CASSEGYRSGATEAFF
-,TRBV7-9,-,TRBJ1-2,TGTGCCAGCAGCTTATACGAGGCCTATGGCTACACCTTC,CASSLYEAYGYTF
-,TRBV6-6,-,TRBJ1-2,TGTGCCAGCAGTTACTCAGTGCCAACCAACTATGGCTACACCTTC,CASSYSVPTNYGYTF
few,TRBV3-1,TRBD2,TRBJ2-5,TGTGCCAGCAGCCCGAGGACTAGTGCCTACCAAGAGACCCAGTACTTC,CASSPRTSAYQETQYF
few,TRBV9,-,TRBJ2-5,TGTGCCAGCAGCGTAGGAAAGCTAGAGACCCAGTACTTC,CASSVGKLETQYF
-,TRBV12-3/TRBV12-4,-,TRBJ2-7,TGTGCCAGCAGTTACCGTGGGGTCGGGTTCTTC,CASSYRGVGFF
few,TRBV24-1,TRBD1,TRBJ2-2,TGTGCCAACTTGGGACAGGGGACTAACACCGGGGAGCTGTTTTTT,CANLGQGTNTGELFF
-,TRBV2,-,TRBJ1-2,TGTGCCAGCAGTGACCCCGGGACCGTTAGTTCTCCTAACTATGGCTACACCTTC,CASSDPGTVSSPNYGYTF
few,TRBV2,-,TRBJ1-5,TGTGCCAGCAGTGATGTATCGGACAGCCGAAATCAGCCCCAGCATTTT,CASSDVSDSRNQPQHF
-,TRBV9,-,TRBJ1-2,TGTGCCAGCAGCGTAGGGACAGAAGATGGCTACACCTTC,CASSVGTEDGYTF
-,TRBV5-1,-,TRBJ2-7,TGCGCCAGCAGCTTGGCAGGGGCGGGGGTCGACGAGCAGTACTTC,CASSLAGAGVDEQYF
few,TRBV7-2,-,TRBJ2-5,TGTGCCAGCAGCTTAGATTCAGGGACCCAGTACTTC,CASSLDSGTQYF
-,TRBV4-1,-,TRBJ2-5,TGCGCCAGCAGCCAAGAGGGGGGGGCTGGAGGGACCCAGTACTTC,CASSQEGGAGGTQYF
-,TRBV6-2/TRBV6-3,-,TRBJ1-5,TGTGCCAGCATCCCGAGTTGGGGCCGCAATCAGCCCCAGCATTTT,CASIPSWGRNQPQHF
-,TRBV11-2,-,TRBJ2-1,TGTGCCAGCAGCCCCGCGGAGGGCTCCTACAATGAGCAGTTCTTC,CASSPAEGSYNEQFF
-,TRBV9,-,TRBJ1-2,TGTGCCAGCAGCGTAAGAGGGGGGGCTAACTATGGCTACACCTTC,CASSVRGGANYGYTF